What follows are 32 T cell receptor beta chains derived from one specimen sequenced in a study of blood T cell repertoires in COVID-19. Repertoires were generated with immunoSEQ multiplex PCR, while TCRdb's copy carries only in-frame clones and drops some. Among over 55,000 clones listed, 87% were seen once. Sequencing was carried out using peripheral blood. The receptors come from a man in his forties or fifties with active COVID-19.

This clone was recorded a few times. The chain is built from TRBV19 and TRBJ1-1; D gene uncertain. V was pared by 3 bases and J by 1 base, with 6 bases between. Looked up from germline, CDR1 is LNHDA and CDR2 is SQIVND (reference sequence). The CDR3 length is 13 residues. CDR3 amino acids: CASSIGQNTEAFF. The CDR3 DNA reads TGTGCCAGTAGTATTGGCCAGAACACTGAAGCTTTCTTT.

This clone was seen just once. This chain connects TRBV5-1 to TRBJ2-3, with D perhaps matching TRBD2 (6 bases). The CDR3 is made up of 18 amino acids. V lost 0 bases, J lost 2 bases, and 19 bases lay in between. CDR1 and CDR2 from the germline V gene are SGHRS and YFSETQ. The CDR3 loop reads CASSLEPVGSFNTDTQYF. The CDR3 nucleotides read TGCGCCAGCAGCTTGGAGCCGGTCGGGAGCTTCAACACAGATACGCAGTATTTT. Variable domain in full (rest from reference TRBV5-1 and TRBJ2-3): KAGVTQTPRYLIKTRGQQVTLSCSPISGHRSVSWYQQTPGQGLQFLFEYFSETQRNKGNFPGRFSGRQFSNSRSEMNVSTLELGDSALYLCASSLEPVGSFNTDTQYFGPGTRLTVL.

Only a few counts were recorded for this clone. The CDR3 sequence is CSVRRDGPEAFF. The CDR3 DNA follows: TGCAGCGTTCGGAGGGACGGACCCGAAGCTTTCTTT. The chain joins TRBV29-1 to TRBJ1-1; D possibly corresponds to TRBD1 (5 bases). The germline V gene encodes CDR1 SQVTM and CDR2 ANQGSEA. V was clipped by 5 bases and J by 8 bases, with 15 bases between them. The CDR3 runs 12 residues.

The rearrangement joins TRBV5-1 to TRBJ2-2; maybe TRBD1 (6 bases). The ends were cut back, 7 bases at V and 4 bases at J, with 20 bases in the middle. The CDR3 covers 16 residues. Germline assignment: CDR1 SGHRS and CDR2 YFSETQ. DNA for the CDR3: TGCGCCAGCGGGGAATCCGGGACAAAGGGCACCGGGGAGCTGTTTTTT. This sequence encodes CASGESGTKGTGELFF.

V usage is TRBV2 and J usage is TRBJ2-2, with D maybe TRBD2 (5 bases). CDR1 is SNHLY, CDR2 FYNNEI, per germline. The CDR3 runs 14 residues. Trimming pared 7 bases from V and 5 bases from J, leaving 14 bases between. The CDR3 spells CASMNSATTGELFF. DNA for the CDR3: TGTGCCAGCATGAATAGCGCCACAACCGGGGAGCTGTTTTTT.

Turning to this clone: This same CDR3 is encoded by further DNA sequences in the sample. J is TRBJ2-1 and V is TRBV5-1; 7 nucleotides line up with TRBD2. The CDR3 is 17 residues long. Germline CDR1 SGHRS, CDR2 YFSETQ. Trimming at V came to 0 bases and at J to 0 bases, leaving 6 bases not matched to a gene. The CDR3 is CASSLEASGSSYNEQFF. CDR3 in DNA: TGCGCCAGCAGCTTGGAAGCTAGCGGTAGCTCCTACAATGAGCAGTTCTTC.

The rearrangement joins TRBV6-2 or TRBV6-3 to TRBJ2-7, with 7 bases identical to TRBD1. Germline V gene lookup returns CDR1 MNHEY and CDR2 SVGEGT. The CDR3 contains 14 residues. The J segment lost 0 bases and the V segment lost 6 bases, leaving 5 bases of the junction unmatched. The CDR3 DNA reads TGTGCCAGCAGCAGGGACAGTCCCTCCTACGAGCAGTACTTC. Protein sequence: CASSRDSPSYEQYF.

V is TRBV4-3 and J is TRBJ2-3, with D possibly being TRBD2 (5 bases). V was pared by 0 bases and J by 6 bases, with 10 bases between. This CDR3 has 14 amino acids. Germline loops: CDR1 LGHNA, CDR2 YSLEER. The chain's CDR3 is CASSQEKRVDTQYF. Here the CDR3 DNA reads TGCGCCAGCAGCCAAGAAAAGAGGGTTGATACGCAGTATTTT.

The rearrangement uses TRBV5-5 and TRBJ2-1; no reliable D call. The germline CDR1 and CDR2 sequences are SGHKS and YYEKEE (reference sequence). V was cut by 1 base and J by 4 bases, with 12 bases left in between. This CDR3 region has 15 residues. The CDR3 nucleotides are TGTGCCAGCAGCTTGACAGCTTCGGCATACAATGAGCAGTTCTTC. It specifies CASSLTASAYNEQFF.

V is TRBV19 and J is TRBJ1-2, with TRBD1 matching 7 bases. Germline CDR1 LNHDA, CDR2 SQIVND (reference sequence). Trimming took 4 bases from V and 8 from J; bases not matched to a gene: 19. CDR3 length: 17 residues. This CDR3 is CASSTRQGRTSSRGYTF. The CDR3, as DNA: TGTGCCAGTAGTACGAGACAGGGTAGGACTTCGTCTCGCGGCTACACCTTC.

The V call is TRBV12-3 or TRBV12-4, the J call TRBJ2-7, with 7 nucleotides matching TRBD1. The CDR3 contains 13 residues. Germline trimming cut 1 base from V and 3 bases from J; bases unmatched to any gene: 0. CDR3 DNA sequence: TGTGCCAGCAGTTTAGGGACAGGCTACGAGCAGTACTTC. This sequence encodes CASSLGTGYEQYF.

The chain combines TRBV11-2 with TRBJ2-5, with D possibly being TRBD1 (5 bases). Germline V lookup: CDR1 SGHAT, CDR2 FQNNGV. V shed 5 bases and J shed 5 bases, with 15 bases lying between them. The CDR3 covers 14 residues. The CDR3, as DNA: TGTGCCAGCAGCCCGACCCAGGGCGGTGAGACCCAGTACTTC. Translating gives CASSPTQGGETQYF.

The sample holds one count of this clone. V is TRBV7-8 and J is TRBJ2-2; D remains unclear. In germline, CDR1 is SGHVS, CDR2 FQNEAQ. V shed 1 base and J shed 4 bases, with 13 bases lying between them. The CDR3 consists of 16 residues. DNA of the CDR3: TGTGCCAGCAGCTTAGGCAGTTCCGTCCCCACCGGGGAGCTGTTTTTT. Amino acid sequence: CASSLGSSVPTGELFF.

CDR3 protein: CASSPNIGTSGTETQYF. The CDR3 DNA reads TGTGCCAGCAGTCCCAATATTGGGACTAGCGGGACAGAGACCCAGTACTTC. The V call is TRBV11-3, the J call TRBJ2-5; 13 bases fit TRBD2. The ends lost 6 bases at V and 4 bases at J; junction bases unmatched: 11. This CDR3 comprises 17 residues. Germline assignment: CDR1 SGHNT and CDR2 YENEEA.

The count of this clone is one. The gene calls are TRBV5-1 and TRBJ1-2, with TRBD1 matching over 9 bases. The trim removed 1 base at V and 7 bases at J, leaving 5 bases unmatched. Looked up from germline, CDR1 is SGHRS and CDR2 is YFSETQ. The CDR3 runs to 14 residues. Written as DNA, the CDR3 is TGCGCCAGCAGCTTGAGACAGGGGGATTCTGGCTACACCTTC. Protein product: CASSLRQGDSGYTF.

The genes are TRBV6-5 and TRBJ2-3, with unresolved D. The CDR3 is 14 residues long. Germline values: CDR1 MNHEY, CDR2 SVGAGI. The V end lost 5 bases, the J end lost 12 bases, and 21 bases lay between the germline ends. This CDR3 reads CASSRLAANPVQYF. The CDR3 nucleotides read TGTGCCAGCAGTCGTCTGGCCGCCAACCCAGTTCAGTATTTT.

The chain employs TRBV30 and TRBJ1-3; D gene ambiguous. The V and J ends lost 2 bases and 2 bases respectively, with 13 bases between them. This CDR3 spans 15 amino acids. Germline V gene sequence: CDR1 GTSNPN, CDR2 SVGIG (reference sequence). The CDR3 spells CAWSKALRAGNTIYF. The DNA of the CDR3 is TGTGCCTGGAGTAAAGCCCTCCGAGCTGGAAACACCATATATTTT.

The chain employs TRBV3-1 (or the pseudogene TRBV3-2) and TRBJ2-2, with unresolved D. Looked up from germline, CDR1 is LGHDT and CDR2 is YNNKEL (reference sequence). V was trimmed by 4 bases and J by 6 bases, leaving 6 bases between them. The CDR3 length is 12 residues. The DNA of the CDR3 is TGTGCCAGCAGCCCTCTTCCCGGGGAGCTGTTTTTT. Translated: CASSPLPGELFF.

The gene calls are TRBV4-2 and TRBJ1-6, with 7 bases lining up with TRBD1. The CDR3 loop spans 18 amino acids. Trimming removed 0 bases from V and 7 bases from J; junction bases left unmatched: 12. Germline V gene lookup returns CDR1 LGHNA and CDR2 YNFKEQ. CDR3 protein: CASSQDPPRQGRNSPLHF. CDR3 bases: TGTGCCAGCAGCCAAGATCCCCCTCGACAGGGAAGGAATTCACCCCTCCACTTT.

In its sample, this clone was seen once. The J gene is TRBJ2-1, the V gene TRBV7-9; 9 bases line up with TRBD2. Germline V gives CDR1 SEHNR, CDR2 FQNEAQ (reference sequence). The V and J ends lost 4 bases and 5 bases, in that order; junction bases with no gene match: 6. CDR3 length: 15 residues. The DNA of the CDR3 is TGTGCCAGCAGCTCCGGACTAGCGCGCCACAATGAGCAGTTCTTC. It translates to CASSSGLARHNEQFF.

This chain connects TRBV10-3 to TRBJ1-2; maybe TRBD1 (6 bases). The CDR3 is made up of 15 amino acids. The V end was cut by 6 bases, the J end by 4 bases, with 18 bases between. Germline CDR1 reads ENHRY; CDR2 reads SYGVKD. The CDR3 reads CAISYGLDRIYGYTF. CDR3 nucleotide sequence: TGTGCCATCAGCTATGGACTCGACAGGATCTATGGCTACACCTTC.

This chain uses TRBV18 with TRBJ1-2; possible D gene TRBD1, 6 bases. Germline-derived CDR1 and CDR2 are KGHSH and LQKENI. V lost 3 bases and J 5 bases, leaving 19 bases between the germline ends. This CDR3 has 16 amino acids. CDR3 DNA: TGTGCCAGCTCACCTCGGGACAAGGGAACTATTTATGGCTACACCTTC. Its translation: CASSPRDKGTIYGYTF.

The chain carries TRBV19 and TRBJ1-2, with a possible D match to TRBD1 (5 bases). The germline V gene has CDR1 LNHDA and CDR2 SQIVND (reference sequence). This CDR3 spans 13 amino acids. Between the trimmed V and J ends, which lost 4 bases and 4 bases, there was a span of 10 bases. DNA for the CDR3: TGTGCCAGTAGTAGGTCCAGGGTCTATGGCTACACCTTC. Amino acid sequence: CASSRSRVYGYTF.

The chain combines TRBV15 with TRBJ1-5; D unresolved. The germline V and J ends were trimmed by 0 bases and 4 bases, with 16 bases remaining between them. The CDR3 is 17 residues long. Germline CDR1 LNHNV, CDR2 YYDKDF (reference sequence). CDR3 DNA: TGTGCCACCAGCAGAGATCAGAGAGGGAGCCAGAATCAGCCCCAGCATTTT. Translated: CATSRDQRGSQNQPQHF.

This clone was seen only a few times. The chain links TRBV28 to TRBJ1-1, with 9 nucleotides matching TRBD1. Germline trimming cut 3 bases from V and 10 bases from J; bases unmatched to any gene: 6. Germline assignment: CDR1 MDHEN and CDR2 SYDVKM. This CDR3 comprises 13 residues. The CDR3 DNA is TGTGCCAGCAGTTTCCCCGACAGGGGGGCAGCTTTCTTT. Translation gives CASSFPDRGAAFF.

V is TRBV5-8 and J is TRBJ1-5; D is undetermined. V lost 4 bases and J 5 bases, leaving 13 bases between the germline ends. The CDR3 totals 14 residues. Germline CDR1 SGHTS, CDR2 YDEGEE. The CDR3 here is CASSPTLTHQPQHF. The CDR3, as DNA: TGTGCCAGCAGCCCGACACTTACCCATCAGCCCCAGCATTTT. Based on the CDR3 plus reference TRBV5-8 and TRBJ1-5, the full variable domain is EAGVTQSPTHLIKTRGQQATLRCSPISGHTSVYWYQQALGLGLQFLLWYDEGEERNRGNFPPRFSGRQFPNYSSELNVNALELEDSALYLCASSPTLTHQPQHFGDGTRLSIL.

The CDR3 DNA sequence: TGTGCCAGCAGCACGCGGACAGGCTCTAATGAAAAACTGTTTTTT. Its protein is CASSTRTGSNEKLFF. This chain connects TRBV9 to TRBJ1-4, with 7 bases that match TRBD1. Germline CDR1 is SGDLS and CDR2 is YYNGEE. CDR3 length: 15 residues. V gave up 4 bases and J gave up 3 bases; unmatched junction bases: 6.

CDR3 in DNA: TGTGCCAGCAGTTATTGGCAGGGGGTCACCTACGAGCAGTACTTC. It specifies CASSYWQGVTYEQYF. This chain joins TRBV6-2 or TRBV6-3 and TRBJ2-7; 7 nucleotides match TRBD1. CDR1 is MNHEY, CDR2 SVGEGT, per germline. V gave up 3 bases and J gave up 2 bases; unmatched junction bases: 7. There are 15 residues in the CDR3.

The chain couples TRBV5-4 to TRBJ2-7; TRBD1 matches 8 bases. Per the germline V gene, CDR1 is SGHNT and CDR2 is YYREEE (reference sequence). The CDR3 is 14 residues long. After removal of 4 bases from V and 1 base from J, the junction contained 4 bases not matched to a gene. CDR3 loop: CASSRDRNSYEQYF. The CDR3, as DNA: TGTGCCAGCAGCCGGGACAGGAATTCCTACGAGCAGTACTTC.

This chain joins TRBV4-3 and TRBJ2-7; D is perhaps TRBD1 (6 bases). V was clipped by 2 bases and J by 5 bases, with 13 bases between them. The V gene's germline CDR1 is LGHNA and CDR2 YSLEER. This CDR3 is built from 14 residues. The DNA of the CDR3 is TGCGCCAGCAGCCAAAATACAGGGCCCGACGAGCAGTACTTC. Residues: CASSQNTGPDEQYF.

The V and J genes are TRBV23-1 and TRBJ2-2; D not certain. TRBV23-1 falls under the ORF class, with uncertain function. V was pared by 3 bases and J by 5 bases, with 13 bases between. This CDR3 is 15 amino acids long. CDR3 sequence: CASSHQRGLTGELFF. The CDR3 DNA reads as TGCGCCAGCAGTCACCAGCGAGGTCTGACCGGGGAGCTGTTTTTT.

CDR3 coding DNA: TGTGCCTGGAAACTGTGGGCAGGGGTAACGGATGGCTACACCTTC. This codes for CAWKLWAGVTDGYTF. This rearrangement joins TRBV30 to TRBJ1-2; perhaps TRBD1 as D (6 bases). Per germline, CDR1 GTSNPN and CDR2 SVGIG (reference sequence). V gave up 4 bases and J gave up 6 bases, with 21 bases separating them. The CDR3 covers 15 residues. The whole variable domain, remainder taken from reference TRBV30 and TRBJ1-2, is SQTIHQWPATLVQPVGSPLSLECTVEGTSNPNLYWYRQAAGRGLQLLFYSVGIGQISSEVPQNLSASRPQDRQFILSSKKLLLSDSGFYLCAWKLWAGVTDGYTFGSGTRLTVV.